The next 8 T cell receptor beta chains were all read from a single sample in a study of shared clonotypes between healthy human individuals. The assay was immunoSEQ multiplex PCR, and TCRdb's table has in-frame clones only and misses some. The sample holds about 1,500,000 clones, around 97% seen once. Input material: naive CD4+ T cells sorted from blood. Noted subset: CD45RA+ positively selected. These receptors all stem from a man younger than 40 in good health.

The chain couples TRBV9 to TRBJ2-1; no firm D call. Trimming left V 0 bases short and J 1 base short, with 8 bases between. The germline gives CDR1 SGDLS, CDR2 YYNGEE. The CDR3 runs to 15 residues. The chain's CDR3 is CASSVESSSYNEQFF. CDR3 DNA sequence: TGTGCCAGCAGCGTAGAGAGTAGTTCCTACAATGAGCAGTTCTTC.

The J gene is TRBJ2-7, the V gene TRBV28; D call uncertain. The V end lost 6 bases, the J end lost 2 bases, and 14 bases lay between the germline ends. The CDR3 is 14 amino acids. The V gene's germline CDR1 is MDHEN and CDR2 SYDVKM. CDR3 residues: CASRNQGPTYEQYF. In DNA form, the CDR3 reads TGTGCCAGCAGGAACCAAGGACCGACCTACGAGCAGTACTTC.

This chain connects TRBV28 to TRBJ1-1; D might be TRBD1 (6 bases). Trimming pared 8 bases from V and 2 bases from J, leaving 18 bases between. CDR1 and CDR2 (germline): MDHEN, SYDVKM. This CDR3 has 15 amino acids. The CDR3 DNA reads TGTGCCAGCGGACAGCGACAGGTTCTAAACACTGAAGCTTTCTTT. Residues: CASGQRQVLNTEAFF.

This rearrangement joins TRBV10-3 to TRBJ2-1, with D perhaps TRBD1 (5 bases). CDR1 is ENHRY, CDR2 SYGVKD, per germline. The CDR3 loop spans 16 amino acids. Deletions cut 0 bases from V and 10 bases from J, with 19 bases between. The CDR3 loop is CAISESSPTATGEQFF. CDR3 in DNA: TGTGCCATCAGTGAGTCGTCCCCCACTGCTACAGGAGAGCAGTTCTTC.

The chain is built from TRBV11-2 and TRBJ2-4; no reliable D call. The ends were cut back, 1 base at V and 5 bases at J, with 12 bases in the middle. CDR1 SGHAT and CDR2 FQNNGV come from the germline V gene. The CDR3 is 15 amino acids. CDR3 amino acids: CASSLGAPGENIQYF. As DNA, the CDR3 is TGTGCCAGCAGCTTAGGGGCCCCAGGAGAAAACATTCAGTACTTC.

J is TRBJ2-5 and V is TRBV19; 12 positions match TRBD1. This CDR3 spans 16 amino acids. CDR1 and CDR2 (germline): LNHDA, SQIVND (reference sequence). Losses at the gene ends were 5 bases for V and 5 bases for J; bases not matched to a gene: 9. Here the CDR3 reads CASSLGQGASEETQYF. The CDR3 DNA reads as TGTGCCAGTAGTTTGGGACAGGGGGCGTCGGAGGAGACCCAGTACTTC.

This chain links TRBV14 with TRBJ2-2; TRBD2 agrees at 12 bases. CDR3 length: 18 residues. The junction had 10 bases not matched to a gene; V was cut back by 6 bases and J by 2 bases. From germline, CDR1 is SGHDN and CDR2 FVKESK. The CDR3 protein is CASSRRLAGVRNTGELFF. In DNA form, the CDR3 reads TGTGCCAGCAGTCGCCGACTAGCGGGAGTCCGCAACACCGGGGAGCTGTTTTTT.

This chain joins TRBV7-2 and TRBJ2-7; 8 bases line up with TRBD2. The CDR3 sequence is 15 residues long. Germline V gives CDR1 SGHTA, CDR2 FQGNSA. Trimming cost V 5 bases and J 5 bases; bases outside gene matches: 11. CDR3 DNA sequence: TGTGCCAGCAGCCTGCTAGGACAAGCGGGAGACGAGCAGTACTTC. It encodes CASSLLGQAGDEQYF.